This TCR beta chain was retrieved from a study of T cell responses to AZD1222 COVID-19 vaccine. Whole-study findings and limits: Repertoires in all cases were sampled only once the peak T cell response had passed. Nearly half of spike-specific TCRs reportedly go after variant regions that carry no mutations. Donors in the cohort were predominantly white British and more often female, and clonal diversity was possibly underestimated.

The germline V gene has CDR1 MNHEY and CDR2 SVGAGI. With 6 bases removed from V and 4 bases from J, the gap between germline ends came to 15 bases. The CDR3 consists of 14 residues. TCRdb keeps only in-frame clones here, not all; method: immunoSEQ multiplex PCR. The sample has 75,000 to 100,000 clones; approximately 86% are singletons. Worth noting for this clone: Its specificity is not known.

The TCR was taken from an adult in good health. J is TRBJ1-1 and V is TRBV6-5; no reliable D call. The sequenced sample was peripheral blood, obtained on day 0 of MenACWY control vaccination. Here the CDR3 reads CASRGPIGITEAFF. The CDR3 DNA is TGTGCCAGCAGGGGTCCGATCGGAATCACTGAAGCTTTCTTT.